The T cell receptor beta chain described here comes from a study of blood T cell repertoires in COVID-19. About the study: The analysed material was cDNA or gDNA that came from T cells, B-cell-depleted T cells, or PBMCs.

Original data processing: Amplification with reference gene primers provided the estimates of nucleated cell counts. Data came from immunoSEQ multiplex PCR; TCRdb stores just in-frame clones and leaves some out. The V and J calls and clone size are taken from that table; D and trimming were inferred from the DNA. The sample has roughly 140,000 clones; around 87% are singletons. V trimming: 9 bases; J trimming: 0 bases; junction bases outside the gene matches: 6. Germline V CDR1 and CDR2: SNHLY, FYNNEI. CDR3 size: 14 residues. This TCR derives from a woman aged 55-70 years with active COVID-19. The sample comprised peripheral blood. The chain employs TRBV2 and TRBJ2-7; 9 bases line up with TRBD1. The DNA for the CDR3 is TGTGCCAGTCGACAGGGGGACAGCTCCTACGAGCAGTACTTC. Translation: CASRQGDSSYEQYF.